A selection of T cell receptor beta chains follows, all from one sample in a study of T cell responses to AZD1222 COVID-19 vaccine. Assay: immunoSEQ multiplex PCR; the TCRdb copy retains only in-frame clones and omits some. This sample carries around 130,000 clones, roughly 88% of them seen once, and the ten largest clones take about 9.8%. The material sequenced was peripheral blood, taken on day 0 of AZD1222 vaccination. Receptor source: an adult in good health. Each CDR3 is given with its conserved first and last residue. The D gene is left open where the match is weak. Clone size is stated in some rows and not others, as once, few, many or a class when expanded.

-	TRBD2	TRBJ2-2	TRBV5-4	TGTGCCAGCACAGCGGGGGGGCCACTTTCCGGGGAGCTGTTTTTT	CASTAGGPLSGELFF
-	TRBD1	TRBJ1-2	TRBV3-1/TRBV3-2	TGTGCCAGCAGCCCCGACAGGGTGACCTATGGCTACACCTTC	CASSPDRVTYGYTF
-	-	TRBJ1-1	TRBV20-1	TGCAGTGGGCGGGACACTGAAGCTTTCTTT	CSGRDTEAFF
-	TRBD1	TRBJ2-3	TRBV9	TGTGCCAGCAGCGTACGGAAGACAGGGGCTAGCACAGATACGCAGTATTTT	CASSVRKTGASTDTQYF
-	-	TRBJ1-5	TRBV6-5	TGTGCCAGCAGTCTCGATTCAGGGGAGAGGCAGCCCCAGCATTTT	CASSLDSGERQPQHF
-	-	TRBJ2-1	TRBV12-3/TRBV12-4	TGTGCCAGCAGTTTTGACGGTGGTGAGTTCTTC	CASSFDGGEFF
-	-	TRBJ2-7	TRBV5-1	TGCGCCAGCAGCTTGGGCAGCGACTACGAGCAGTACTTC	CASSLGSDYEQYF
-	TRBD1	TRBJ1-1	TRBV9	TGTGCCAGCAGCGGACAGGGAAGGACTGAAGCTTTCTTT	CASSGQGRTEAFF
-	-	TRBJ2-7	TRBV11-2	TGTGCCAGCAGCTTAGATAGAACCGGGACTGGTAACGAGCAGTACTTC	CASSLDRTGTGNEQYF
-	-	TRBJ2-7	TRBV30	TGTGCCTGGAGTGCGTTAGGGGTTGGGGGAAAAAACGAGCAGTACTTC	CAWSALGVGGKNEQYF
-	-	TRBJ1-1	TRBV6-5	TGTGCCAGCAGAAGGCGGGAGAACACTGAAGCTTTCTTT	CASRRRENTEAFF
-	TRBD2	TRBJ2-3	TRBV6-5	TGTGCCAGCAGCACTAGCGAGACAGATACGCAGTATTTT	CASSTSETDTQYF
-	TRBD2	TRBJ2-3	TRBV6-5	TGTGCCAGCAGTTACACAGCGGGGGGGTACACAGATACGCAGTATTTT	CASSYTAGGYTDTQYF
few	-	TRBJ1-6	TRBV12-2	TGTGCAAGTCGCATCCACAGGGGGCATTCACCCCTCCACTTT	CASRIHRGHSPLHF
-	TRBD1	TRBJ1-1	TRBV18	TGTGCCAGCTCACCGCCGATGGGGACAGGCGGAAACACTGAAGCTTTCTTT	CASSPPMGTGGNTEAFF
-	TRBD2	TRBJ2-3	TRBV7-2	TGTGCCAGCAGCTTATGGCTAGCGGGATCTTCCGATACGCAGTATTTT	CASSLWLAGSSDTQYF
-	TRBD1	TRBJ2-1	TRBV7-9	TGTGCCAGCAGACCCCCCCGGACAGGGCTGAGCAATGAGCAGTTCTTC	CASRPPRTGLSNEQFF
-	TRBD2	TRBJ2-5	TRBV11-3	TGTGCCAGCAGCTTTATTATCGCGGGAGGGGCAGAGACCCAGTACTTC	CASSFIIAGGAETQYF
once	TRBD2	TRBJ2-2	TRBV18	TGTGCCAGCTCACCTCTAGCGGAGACGAACACCGGGGAGCTGTTTTTT	CASSPLAETNTGELFF
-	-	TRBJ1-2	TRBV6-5	TGTGCCAGCAGTTACGGGGGTGGCTACACCTTC	CASSYGGGYTF
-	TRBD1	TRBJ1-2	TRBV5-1	TGCGCCAGCAGCTCAACCCCGGGACAGGGGCATGGCTACACCTTC	CASSSTPGQGHGYTF
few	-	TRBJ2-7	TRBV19	TGTGCCAGTAGTATGGGCGGAAATCGTGCCTACGAGCAGTACTTC	CASSMGGNRAYEQYF
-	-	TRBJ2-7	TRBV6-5	TGTGCCAGCAGTTACCCCGGAACAGGCGAGCAGTACTTC	CASSYPGTGEQYF
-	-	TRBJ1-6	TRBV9	TGTGCCAGCAGCGTAACGGGTTCCTCCTATAATTCACCCCTCCACTTT	CASSVTGSSYNSPLHF
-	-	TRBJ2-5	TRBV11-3	TGTGCCAGCAGCTTAGAATTCGTAGGAGGACGGCCGTACCAAGAGACCCAGTACTTC	CASSLEFVGGRPYQETQYF
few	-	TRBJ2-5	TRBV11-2	TGTGCCAGCACCACCGGACAGCCCCAAGAGACCCAGTACTTC	CASTTGQPQETQYF
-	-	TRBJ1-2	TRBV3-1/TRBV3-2	TGTGCCAGCAGCCAAGGTTTGGAAGGGTCTAACTATGGCTACACCTTC	CASSQGLEGSNYGYTF
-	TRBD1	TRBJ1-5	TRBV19	TGTGCCAGTAGTCGGGACAGGGAATCTGCAATCAGCCCCCAGCATTTT	CASSRDRESAISPQHF
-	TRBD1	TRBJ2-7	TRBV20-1	TGCAGTGCTAAGACAGGGGTCGAGCAGTACTTC	CSAKTGVEQYF
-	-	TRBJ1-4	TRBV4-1	TGCGCCAGCAGCCAAGTTTATGTAATTGGAGAAAAACTGTTTTTT	CASSQVYVIGEKLFF
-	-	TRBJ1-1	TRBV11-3	TGTGCCAGCGGGTCCAGGGGCGAAGCTTTCTTT	CASGSRGEAFF
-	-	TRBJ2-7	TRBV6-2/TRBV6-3	TGTACCAGCAGTTCGCGGTGGGGCGAATACGAGCAGTACTTC	CTSSSRWGEYEQYF
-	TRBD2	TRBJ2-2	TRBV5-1	TGCGCCAGCACCGCCGGCGGGGGGGAGAACACCGGGGAGCTGTTTTTT	CASTAGGGENTGELFF